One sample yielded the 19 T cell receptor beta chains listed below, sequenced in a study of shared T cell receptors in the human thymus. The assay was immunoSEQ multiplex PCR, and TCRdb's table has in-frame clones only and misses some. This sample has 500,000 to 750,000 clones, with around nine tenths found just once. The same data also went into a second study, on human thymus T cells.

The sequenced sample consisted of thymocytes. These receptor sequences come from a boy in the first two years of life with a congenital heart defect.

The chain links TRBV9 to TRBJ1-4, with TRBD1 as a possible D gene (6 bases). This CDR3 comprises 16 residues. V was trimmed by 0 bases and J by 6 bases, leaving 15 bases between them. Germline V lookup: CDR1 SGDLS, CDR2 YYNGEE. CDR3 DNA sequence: TGTGCCAGCAGCGTAGGGTCAGGGGAAAGATATGAAAAACTGTTTTTT. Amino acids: CASSVGSGERYEKLFF.

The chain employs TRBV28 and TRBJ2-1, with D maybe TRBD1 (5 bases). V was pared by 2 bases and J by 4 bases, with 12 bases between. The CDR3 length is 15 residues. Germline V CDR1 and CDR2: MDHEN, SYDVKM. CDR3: CASSLRGDLYNEQFF. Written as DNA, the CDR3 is TGTGCCAGCAGTTTAAGGGGCGATCTATACAATGAGCAGTTCTTC.

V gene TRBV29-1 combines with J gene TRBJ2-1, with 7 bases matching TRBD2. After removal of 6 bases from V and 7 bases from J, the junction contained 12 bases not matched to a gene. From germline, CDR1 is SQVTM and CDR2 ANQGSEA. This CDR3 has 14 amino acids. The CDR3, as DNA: TGCAGCGTCGGCTGTGTTGGGGAGGGGAATGAGCAGTTCTTC. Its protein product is CSVGCVGEGNEQFF.

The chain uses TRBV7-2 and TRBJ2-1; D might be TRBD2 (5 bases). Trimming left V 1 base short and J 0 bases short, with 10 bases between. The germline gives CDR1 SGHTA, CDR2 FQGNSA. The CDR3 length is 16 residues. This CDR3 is CASSLGGLVSYNEQFF. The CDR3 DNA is TGTGCCAGCAGCTTAGGCGGGCTAGTCTCCTACAATGAGCAGTTCTTC.

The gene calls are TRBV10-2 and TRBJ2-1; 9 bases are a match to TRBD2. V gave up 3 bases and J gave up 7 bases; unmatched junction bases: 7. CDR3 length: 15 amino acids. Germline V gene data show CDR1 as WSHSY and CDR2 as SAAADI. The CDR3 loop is CASSDLREGQNEQFF. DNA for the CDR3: TGCGCCAGCAGTGATCTGCGGGAGGGGCAAAATGAGCAGTTCTTC.

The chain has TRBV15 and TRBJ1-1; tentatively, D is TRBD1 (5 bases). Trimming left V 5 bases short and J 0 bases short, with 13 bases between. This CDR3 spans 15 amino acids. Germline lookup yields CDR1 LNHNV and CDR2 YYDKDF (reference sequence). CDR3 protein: CATSLYPGLNTEAFF. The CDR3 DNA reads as TGTGCCACCAGCCTATACCCAGGGCTGAACACTGAAGCTTTCTTT. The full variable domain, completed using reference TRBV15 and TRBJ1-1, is DAMVIQNPRYQVTQFGKPVTLSCSQTLNHNVMYWYQQKSSQAPKLLFHYYDKDFNNEADTPDNFQSRRPNTSFCFLDIRSPGLGDTAMYLCATSLYPGLNTEAFFGQGTRLTVV.

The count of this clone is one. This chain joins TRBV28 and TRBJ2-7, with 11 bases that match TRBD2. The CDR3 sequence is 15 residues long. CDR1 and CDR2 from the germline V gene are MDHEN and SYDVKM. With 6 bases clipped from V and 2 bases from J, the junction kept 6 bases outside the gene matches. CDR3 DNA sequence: TGTGCCAGCAGGATACTAGCGGGAGTCCCCTACGAGCAGTACTTC. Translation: CASRILAGVPYEQYF.

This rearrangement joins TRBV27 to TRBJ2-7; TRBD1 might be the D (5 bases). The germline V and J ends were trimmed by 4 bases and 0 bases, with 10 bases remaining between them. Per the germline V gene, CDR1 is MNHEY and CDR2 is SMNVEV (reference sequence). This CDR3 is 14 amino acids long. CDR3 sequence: CASSSQTVSYEQYF. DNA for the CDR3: TGTGCCAGCAGTTCCCAGACAGTCTCCTACGAGCAGTACTTC.

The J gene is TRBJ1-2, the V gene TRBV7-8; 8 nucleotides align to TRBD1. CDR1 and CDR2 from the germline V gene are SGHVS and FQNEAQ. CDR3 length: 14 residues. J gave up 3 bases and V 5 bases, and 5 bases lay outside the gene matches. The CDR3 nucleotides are TGTGCCAGCAGCCCGCAGGGGGCCGACTATGGCTACACCTTC. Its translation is CASSPQGADYGYTF.

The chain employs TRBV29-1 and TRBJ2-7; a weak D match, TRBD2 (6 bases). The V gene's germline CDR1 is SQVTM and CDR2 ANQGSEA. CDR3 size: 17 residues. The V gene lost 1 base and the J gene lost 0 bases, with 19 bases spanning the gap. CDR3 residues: CSVEVPDGAGLSYEQYF. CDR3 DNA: TGCAGCGTTGAAGTTCCGGATGGGGCGGGGCTCTCCTACGAGCAGTACTTC.

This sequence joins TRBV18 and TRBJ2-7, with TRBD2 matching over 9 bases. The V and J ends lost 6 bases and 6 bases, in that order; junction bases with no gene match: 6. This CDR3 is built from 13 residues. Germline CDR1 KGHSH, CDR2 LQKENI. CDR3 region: CASSPGLALEQYF. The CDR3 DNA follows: TGTGCCAGCTCCCCGGGACTAGCCCTCGAGCAGTACTTC.

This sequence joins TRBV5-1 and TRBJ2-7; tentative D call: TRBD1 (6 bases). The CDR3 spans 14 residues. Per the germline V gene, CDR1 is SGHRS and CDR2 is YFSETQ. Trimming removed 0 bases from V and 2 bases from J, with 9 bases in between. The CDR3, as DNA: TGCGCCAGCAGCTTGGGACAGGCCCCCTACGAGCAGTACTTC. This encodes CASSLGQAPYEQYF.

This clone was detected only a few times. The CDR3 sequence is CASSQVVPGNNYGYTF. The CDR3 DNA reads TGCGCCAGCAGCCAAGTTGTGCCAGGCAATAACTATGGCTACACCTTC. The rearrangement joins TRBV4-1 to TRBJ1-2; D is ambiguous. CDR3 size: 16 residues. V was cut by 1 base and J by 1 base, with 13 bases left in between. CDR1 and CDR2 from the germline V gene are MGHRA and YSYEKL.

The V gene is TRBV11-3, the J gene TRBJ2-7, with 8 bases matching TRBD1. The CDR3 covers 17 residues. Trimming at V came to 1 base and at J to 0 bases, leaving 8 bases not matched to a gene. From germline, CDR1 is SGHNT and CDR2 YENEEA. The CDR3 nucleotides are TGTGCCAGCAGCTTAGGACTCCGGACAGGGAACTCCTACGAGCAGTACTTC. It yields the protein CASSLGLRTGNSYEQYF.

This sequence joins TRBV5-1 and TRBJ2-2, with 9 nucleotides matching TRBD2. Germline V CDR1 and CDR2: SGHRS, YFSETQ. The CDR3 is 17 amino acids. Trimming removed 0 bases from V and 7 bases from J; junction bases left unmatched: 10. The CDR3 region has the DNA TGCGCCAGCAGCTTGGCTTCGGGGACTAGCAGGGTCGGGGAGCTGTTTTTT. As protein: CASSLASGTSRVGELFF.

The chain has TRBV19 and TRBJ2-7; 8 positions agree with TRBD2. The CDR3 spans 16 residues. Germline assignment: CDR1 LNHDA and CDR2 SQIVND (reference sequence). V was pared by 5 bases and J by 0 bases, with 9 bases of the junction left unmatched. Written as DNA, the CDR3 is TGTGCCAGTAGTCCAACGGGACTAGAGACCTCCTACGAGCAGTACTTC. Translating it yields CASSPTGLETSYEQYF. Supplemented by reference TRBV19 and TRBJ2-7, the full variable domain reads DGGITQSPKYLFRKEGQNVTLSCEQNLNHDAMYWYRQDPGQGLRLIYYSQIVNDFQKGDIAEGYSVSREKKESFPLTVTSAQKNPTAFYLCASSPTGLETSYEQYFGPGTRLTVT.

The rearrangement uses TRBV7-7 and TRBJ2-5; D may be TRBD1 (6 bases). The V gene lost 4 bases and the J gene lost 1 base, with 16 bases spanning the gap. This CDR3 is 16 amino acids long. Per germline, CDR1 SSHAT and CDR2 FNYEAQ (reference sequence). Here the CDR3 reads CASSSTPRGSQETQYF. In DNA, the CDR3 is TGTGCCAGCAGCTCAACACCTAGGGGGTCCCAAGAGACCCAGTACTTC. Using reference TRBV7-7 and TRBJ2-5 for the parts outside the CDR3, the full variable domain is GAGVSQSPRYKVTKRGQDVTLRCDPISSHATLYWYQQALGQGPEFLTYFNYEAQPDKSGLPSDRFSAERPEGSISTLTIQRTEQRDSAMYRCASSSTPRGSQETQYFGPGTRLLVL.

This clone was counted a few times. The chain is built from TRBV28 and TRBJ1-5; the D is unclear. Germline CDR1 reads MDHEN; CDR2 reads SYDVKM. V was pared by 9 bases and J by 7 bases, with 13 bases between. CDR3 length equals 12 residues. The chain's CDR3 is CASGLRVQPQHF. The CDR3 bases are TGTGCCAGTGGGTTGAGGGTCCAGCCCCAGCATTTT.

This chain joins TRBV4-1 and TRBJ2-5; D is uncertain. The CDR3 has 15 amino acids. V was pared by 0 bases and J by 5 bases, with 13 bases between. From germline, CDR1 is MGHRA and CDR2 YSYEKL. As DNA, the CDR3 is TGCGCCAGCAGCCAAGATTTTCCAGACGGGGAGACCCAGTACTTC. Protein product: CASSQDFPDGETQYF.